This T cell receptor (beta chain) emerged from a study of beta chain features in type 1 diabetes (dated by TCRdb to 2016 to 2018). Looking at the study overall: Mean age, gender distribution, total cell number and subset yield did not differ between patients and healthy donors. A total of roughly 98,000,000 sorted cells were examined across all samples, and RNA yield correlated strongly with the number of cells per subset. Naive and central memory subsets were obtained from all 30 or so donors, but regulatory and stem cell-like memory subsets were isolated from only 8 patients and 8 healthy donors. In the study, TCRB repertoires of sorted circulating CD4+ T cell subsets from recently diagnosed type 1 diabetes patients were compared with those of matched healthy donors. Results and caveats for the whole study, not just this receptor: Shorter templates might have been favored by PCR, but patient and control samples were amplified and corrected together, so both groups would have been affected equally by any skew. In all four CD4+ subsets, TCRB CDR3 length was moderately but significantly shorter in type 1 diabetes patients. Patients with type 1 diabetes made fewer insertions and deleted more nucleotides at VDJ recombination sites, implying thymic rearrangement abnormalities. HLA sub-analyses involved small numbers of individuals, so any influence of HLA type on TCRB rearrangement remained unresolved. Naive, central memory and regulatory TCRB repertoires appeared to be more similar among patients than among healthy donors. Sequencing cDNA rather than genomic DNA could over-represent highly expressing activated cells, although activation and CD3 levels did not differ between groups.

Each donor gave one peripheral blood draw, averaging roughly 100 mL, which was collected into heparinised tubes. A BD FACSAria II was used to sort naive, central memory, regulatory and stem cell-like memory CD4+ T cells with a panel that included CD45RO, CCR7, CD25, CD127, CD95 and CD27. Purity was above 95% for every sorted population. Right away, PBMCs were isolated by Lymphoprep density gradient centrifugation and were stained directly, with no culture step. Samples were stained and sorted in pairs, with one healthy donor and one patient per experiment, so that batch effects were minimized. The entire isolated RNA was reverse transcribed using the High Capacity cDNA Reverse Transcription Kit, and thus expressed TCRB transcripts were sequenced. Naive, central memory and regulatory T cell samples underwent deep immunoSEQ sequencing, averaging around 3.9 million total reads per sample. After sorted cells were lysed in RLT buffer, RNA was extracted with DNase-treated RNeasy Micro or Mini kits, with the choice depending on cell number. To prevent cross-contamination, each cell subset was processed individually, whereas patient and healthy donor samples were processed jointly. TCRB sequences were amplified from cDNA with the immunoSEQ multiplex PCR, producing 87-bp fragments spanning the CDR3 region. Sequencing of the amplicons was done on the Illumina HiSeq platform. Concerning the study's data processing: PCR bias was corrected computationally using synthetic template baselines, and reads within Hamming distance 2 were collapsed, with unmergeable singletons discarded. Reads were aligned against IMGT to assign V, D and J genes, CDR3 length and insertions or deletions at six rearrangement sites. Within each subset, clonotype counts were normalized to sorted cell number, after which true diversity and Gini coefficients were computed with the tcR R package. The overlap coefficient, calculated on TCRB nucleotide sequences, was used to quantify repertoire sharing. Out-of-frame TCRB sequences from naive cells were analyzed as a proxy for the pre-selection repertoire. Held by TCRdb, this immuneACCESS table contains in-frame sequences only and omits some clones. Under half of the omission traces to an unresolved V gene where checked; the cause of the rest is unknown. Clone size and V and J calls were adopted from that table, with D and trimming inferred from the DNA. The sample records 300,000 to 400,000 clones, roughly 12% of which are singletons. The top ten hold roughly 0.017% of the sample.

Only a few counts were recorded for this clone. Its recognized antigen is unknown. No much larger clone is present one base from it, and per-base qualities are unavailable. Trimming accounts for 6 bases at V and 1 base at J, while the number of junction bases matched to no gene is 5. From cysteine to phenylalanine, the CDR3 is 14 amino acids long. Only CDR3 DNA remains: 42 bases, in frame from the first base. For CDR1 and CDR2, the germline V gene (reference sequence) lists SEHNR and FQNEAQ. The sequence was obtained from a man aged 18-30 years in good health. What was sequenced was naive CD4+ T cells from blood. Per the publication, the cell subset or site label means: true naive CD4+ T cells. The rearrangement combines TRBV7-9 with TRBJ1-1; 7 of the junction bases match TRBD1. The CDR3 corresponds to CASSTQGRNTEAFF. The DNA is TGTGCCAGCAGTACACAGGGGAGGAACACTGAAGCTTTCTTT.